These 24 T cell receptor beta chains share one sample of origin, sequenced in a study of PD-L1 blockade in urothelial cancer. Noted time point: peripheral blood 6 weeks after treatment start. Profiled with immunoSEQ multiplex PCR; TCRdb holds only in-frame clones, not every one. The sample has 100,000 to 150,000 clones; 86% are singletons. Sequences were derived from PBMCs, sampled around atezolizumab (anti-PD-L1) treatment. These receptors all come from a man aged 45 to 65 with urothelial cancer.

A remark on this clone: At one boundary the junction diverges from the germline segment, which might be a read error. The chain recombines TRBV5-4 with TRBJ1-2; D unclear. The germline CDR1 and CDR2 sequences are SGHNT and YYREEE (reference sequence). The CDR3 totals 17 residues. The CDR3 loop is CASSPRTTPEVTMATPF. For the CDR3, the DNA is TGTGCCAGCAGCCCGAGGACTACCCCAGAAGTAACTATGGCTACACCTTTC.

Turning to this clone: This CDR3 is also generated by other DNA sequences in the sample. The chain combines TRBV5-1 with TRBJ2-7; 8 bases are shared with TRBD2. The CDR3 is made up of 15 amino acids. Germline values: CDR1 SGHRS, CDR2 YFSETQ. V shed 3 bases and J 2 bases; nucleotides not matched to a gene: 7. The CDR3 is CASSWSGSRAYEQYF. DNA of the CDR3: TGCGCCAGCAGCTGGAGCGGGAGTAGGGCCTACGAGCAGTACTTC.

The J gene is TRBJ2-4, the V gene TRBV6-1, with TRBD1 identical over 12 bases. The V gene's germline CDR1 is MNHNS and CDR2 SASEGT. Trimming cost V 3 bases and J 9 bases; bases outside gene matches: 9. The CDR3 is made up of 16 amino acids. Here the CDR3 reads CASSERGDRGQSIQYF. The CDR3 nucleotides are TGTGCCAGCAGTGAGAGGGGGGACAGGGGGCAAAGCATTCAGTACTTC.

The rearrangement links TRBV11-2 to TRBJ2-2, with 10 bases lining up with TRBD2. Unmatched junction bases numbered 7, after V lost 5 bases and J lost 4 bases. Germline V CDR1 and CDR2: SGHAT, FQNNGV. The length of the CDR3 is 16 residues. Here the CDR3 DNA reads TGTGCCAGCAGCGACCTAGCGGGAGCCTTCACCGGGGAGCTGTTTTTT. Protein product: CASSDLAGAFTGELFF.

This clone is a singleton in its sample. The gene calls are TRBV27 and TRBJ2-7, with TRBD2 matching 12 bases. Germline V gives CDR1 MNHEY, CDR2 SMNVEV (reference sequence). The junction had 7 bases not matched to a gene; V was cut back by 3 bases and J by 1 base. The CDR3 consists of 17 residues. The CDR3 DNA reads as TGTGCCAGCAGTTTGACTAGCGGGAGTCTCGGATCCTACGAGCAGTACTTC. Its protein product is CASSLTSGSLGSYEQYF.

This clone was seen only once. The rearrangement joins TRBV11-2 to TRBJ2-5, with 8 bases identical to TRBD1. This CDR3 is built from 14 residues. Unmatched junction bases numbered 6, after V lost 4 bases and J lost 5 bases. Germline CDR1 SGHAT, CDR2 FQNNGV. CDR3 DNA sequence: TGTGCCAGCAGCTCCCGGGACAGGTTGGAGACCCAGTACTTC. Encoded protein: CASSSRDRLETQYF.

The chain couples TRBV2 to TRBJ1-4; 8 bases align to TRBD1. The CDR3 is 15 residues long. The V gene end was trimmed by 3 bases and the J gene end by 6 bases; junction bases not matched to a gene: 6. The germline CDR1 and CDR2 sequences are SNHLY and FYNNEI. CDR3 protein: CASSDPGQVDEKLFF. CDR3 sequence (DNA): TGTGCCAGCAGTGACCCGGGACAGGTGGATGAAAAACTGTTTTTT.

The J gene is TRBJ1-2, the V gene TRBV4-1; D is undetermined. This CDR3 has 15 residues. V shed 0 bases and J shed 1 base, with 9 bases lying between them. CDR1 and CDR2 (germline): MGHRA, YSYEKL. The CDR3 region has the DNA TGCGCCAGCAGCCAAGATCGGTATTTTAACTATGGCTACACCTTC. Translating it yields CASSQDRYFNYGYTF.

This chain uses TRBV15 with TRBJ1-2; TRBD1 agrees at 7 bases. J gave up 3 bases and V 0 bases, and 4 bases lay outside the gene matches. This CDR3 region has 15 residues. CDR1 LNHNV and CDR2 YYDKDF come from the germline V gene (reference sequence). The CDR3 nucleotides are TGTGCCACCAGCAGAGAAGGGGGCGCGGACTATGGCTACACCTTC. Translating gives CATSREGGADYGYTF. The variable domain in full, with the rest retrieved from reference TRBV15 and TRBJ1-2, is DAMVIQNPRYQVTQFGKPVTLSCSQTLNHNVMYWYQQKSSQAPKLLFHYYDKDFNNEADTPDNFQSRRPNTSFCFLDIRSPGLGDTAMYLCATSREGGADYGYTFGSGTRLTVV.

The count of this clone is one. The chain joins TRBV10-1 to TRBJ2-1, with 7 bases that match TRBD2. There are 15 residues in the CDR3. V lost 4 bases, J lost 8 bases, and 11 bases stayed unmatched. Germline CDR1 and CDR2: WNHNN and SYGVQD (reference sequence). CDR3 sequence (DNA): TGCGCCAGCAGTGGAAGTGGCGGGAGTTCGTATGAGCAGTTCTTC. Amino acids: CASSGSGGSSYEQFF.

The J gene is TRBJ2-7, the V gene TRBV6-1; possible D gene TRBD2, 6 bases. The CDR3 is 14 residues long. Germline V gene lookup returns CDR1 MNHNS and CDR2 SASEGT. V lost 1 base, J lost 6 bases, and 13 bases lay in between. CDR3 sequence (DNA): TGTGCCAGCAGTGAAGAAGAGCGGGCCTTCGAGCAGTACTTC. Its protein is CASSEEERAFEQYF.

V and J are TRBV27 and TRBJ1-2; a weak D match, TRBD1 (6 bases). CDR3 size: 13 residues. Germline V gene sequence: CDR1 MNHEY, CDR2 SMNVEV (reference sequence). V lost 2 bases and J 2 bases, leaving 6 bases between the germline ends. DNA for the CDR3: TGTGCCAGCAGTTTAAGGGGGAACTATGGCTACACCTTC. Translating it yields CASSLRGNYGYTF.

The chain uses TRBV6-6 and TRBJ2-1; 10 bases fit TRBD2. The germline CDR1 and CDR2 sequences are MNHNY and SVGAGI (reference sequence). The junction had 6 bases not matched to a gene; V was cut back by 3 bases and J by 7 bases. This CDR3 region has 15 residues. The CDR3 here is CASSYQLAGSNEQFF. The DNA of the CDR3 is TGTGCCAGCAGTTATCAACTAGCGGGATCAAATGAGCAGTTCTTC.

The CDR3 loop is CASSPFLTTTSSPLHF. The CDR3, as DNA: TGTGCCAGCAGCCCCTTTTTGACAACAACATCTTCACCCCTCCACTTT. The V gene is TRBV5-5, the J gene TRBJ1-6, with unresolved D. CDR3 length: 16 amino acids. CDR1 is SGHKS and CDR2 is YYEKEE in the germline V gene (reference sequence). The germline V and J ends were trimmed by 4 bases and 9 bases, with 20 bases remaining between them.

V is TRBV6-5 and J is TRBJ2-7; D ambiguous. The V gene lost 7 bases and the J gene lost 2 bases, with 6 bases spanning the gap. The CDR3 spans 11 residues. Germline V gene lookup returns CDR1 MNHEY and CDR2 SVGAGI. CDR3 DNA: TGTGCCAGCACAGGTGCCTACGAGCAGTACTTC. Protein product: CASTGAYEQYF.

The genes are TRBV7-9 and TRBJ1-2, with D possibly TRBD1 on 6 matching bases. The germline V gene encodes CDR1 SEHNR and CDR2 FQNEAQ (reference sequence). V was trimmed by 2 bases and J by 1 base, leaving 11 bases between them. The CDR3 extends over 15 amino acids. For the CDR3, the DNA is TGTGCCAGCAGCTTATACAGGGACGGTAACTATGGCTACACCTTC. This translates into CASSLYRDGNYGYTF.

The V gene is TRBV2, the J gene TRBJ2-3; D is possibly TRBD2 (6 bases). Trimming took off 6 bases at V and 2 bases at J, with 12 bases between the two ends. This CDR3 spans 14 amino acids. Germline CDR1 SNHLY, CDR2 FYNNEI. In DNA form, the CDR3 reads TGTGCCAGCAGAAGAACTAGCTTCACAGATACGCAGTATTTT. Amino acid sequence: CASRRTSFTDTQYF.

This clone was picked up one time. The V and J genes are TRBV5-1 and TRBJ2-1; 14 bases match TRBD2. CDR3 size: 19 residues. Germline V gene data show CDR1 as SGHRS and CDR2 as YFSETQ. J lost 2 bases, V lost 4 bases, and 11 bases had no gene match. The CDR3 DNA reads as TGCGCCAGCAGCCCTGGAGGGACTAGCGGGAGTGTCGCCTACAATGAGCAGTTCTTC. It codes for CASSPGGTSGSVAYNEQFF.

V gene TRBV19 combines with J gene TRBJ2-7; 10 nucleotides align to TRBD2. CDR1 is LNHDA and CDR2 is SQIVND in the germline V gene (reference sequence). The CDR3 contains 16 residues. V was clipped by 6 bases and J by 1 base; unmatched bases: 9. CDR3 in amino acids: CASSRGLAVGSYEQYF. In DNA form, the CDR3 reads TGTGCCAGTAGCCGCGGACTAGCGGTCGGGTCCTACGAGCAGTACTTC.

CDR3 sequence (DNA): TGCAGCGTTGGCAGGGGACCCTACGAGCAGTACTTC. It is translated as CSVGRGPYEQYF. The chain employs TRBV29-1 and TRBJ2-7; perhaps TRBD1 as D (6 bases). Germline lookup yields CDR1 SQVTM and CDR2 ANQGSEA. The germline V and J ends were trimmed by 4 bases and 2 bases, with 9 bases remaining between them. This CDR3 is built from 12 residues.

The chain uses TRBV4-1 and TRBJ2-1, with 7 bases identical to TRBD2. The germline gives CDR1 MGHRA, CDR2 YSYEKL. This CDR3 has 15 amino acids. V was pared by 3 bases and J by 10 bases, with 12 bases of the junction left unmatched. The CDR3 region is CASSQRGAGSIEQFF. DNA for the CDR3: TGCGCCAGCAGCCAGAGGGGAGCGGGGTCGATAGAGCAGTTCTTC.

This sequence joins TRBV5-8 and TRBJ2-1, with 9 bases matching TRBD1. The CDR3 totals 17 residues. CDR1 is SGHTS, CDR2 YDEGEE, per germline. V lost 3 bases to trimming and J lost 4 bases; unmatched junction nucleotides: 11. CDR3 sequence reads: CASSSGPTDRGYNEQFF. The CDR3 bases are TGTGCCAGCAGCTCCGGACCCACGGACAGGGGTTACAATGAGCAGTTCTTC.

The chain joins TRBV28 to TRBJ2-7; possibly TRBD2 for D (6 bases). The CDR3 extends over 13 amino acids. Trimming left V 8 bases short and J 2 bases short, with 13 bases between. Germline assignment: CDR1 MDHEN and CDR2 SYDVKM. CDR3 amino acids: CASDRGSTYEQYF. CDR3 nucleotide sequence: TGTGCCAGCGACCGGGGGTCTACCTACGAGCAGTACTTC.

This clone was seen ten or more times. The V gene is TRBV5-6, the J gene TRBJ2-1, with D possibly matching TRBD2 (6 bases). Trimming left V 4 bases short and J 0 bases short, with 14 bases between. This CDR3 has 16 amino acids. Germline-derived CDR1 and CDR2 are SGHDT and YYEEEE. The CDR3: CASSVVAESSYNEQFF. The CDR3 coding sequence is TGTGCCAGCAGCGTGGTAGCGGAGAGCTCCTACAATGAGCAGTTCTTC.